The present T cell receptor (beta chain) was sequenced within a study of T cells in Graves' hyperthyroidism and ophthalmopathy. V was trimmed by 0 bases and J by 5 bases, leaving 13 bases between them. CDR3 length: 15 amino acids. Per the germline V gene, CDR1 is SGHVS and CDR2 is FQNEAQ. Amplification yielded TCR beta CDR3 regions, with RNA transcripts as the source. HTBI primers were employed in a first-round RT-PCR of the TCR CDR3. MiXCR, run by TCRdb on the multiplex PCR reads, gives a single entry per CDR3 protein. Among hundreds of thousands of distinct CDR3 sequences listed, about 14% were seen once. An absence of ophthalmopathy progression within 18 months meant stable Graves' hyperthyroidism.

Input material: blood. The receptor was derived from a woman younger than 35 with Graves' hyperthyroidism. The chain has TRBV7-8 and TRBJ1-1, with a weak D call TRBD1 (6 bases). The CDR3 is CASSLAGGARTEAFF. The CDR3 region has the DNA TGTGCCAGCAGCTTAGCTGGGGGGGCGCGGACTGAAGCTTTCTTT.